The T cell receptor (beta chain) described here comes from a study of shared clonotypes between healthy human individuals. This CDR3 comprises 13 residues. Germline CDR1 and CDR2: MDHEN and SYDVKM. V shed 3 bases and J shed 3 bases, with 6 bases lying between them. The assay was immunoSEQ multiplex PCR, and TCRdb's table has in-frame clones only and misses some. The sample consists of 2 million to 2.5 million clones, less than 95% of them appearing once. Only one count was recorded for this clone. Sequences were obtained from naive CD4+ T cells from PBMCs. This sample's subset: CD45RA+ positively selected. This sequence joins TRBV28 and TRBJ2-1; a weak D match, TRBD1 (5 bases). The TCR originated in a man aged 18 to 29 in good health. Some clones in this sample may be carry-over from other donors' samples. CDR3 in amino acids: CASSLDNYNEQFF. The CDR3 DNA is TGTGCCAGCAGTTTGGACAACTACAATGAGCAGTTCTTC. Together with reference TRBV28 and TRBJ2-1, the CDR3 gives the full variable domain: DVKVTQSSRYLVKRTGEKVFLECVQDMDHENMFWYRQDPGLGLRLIYFSYDVKMKEKGDIPEGYSVSREKKERFSLILESASTNQTSMYLCASSLDNYNEQFFGPGTRLTVL.